Presented here are 3 T cell receptor beta chains from one specimen sequenced in a study of cytomegalovirus exposure and HLA in healthy donors (dated by TCRdb to the late 2010s). Libraries were prepared through the immunoSEQ multiplex PCR assay. The multiplex PCR relied on a mix of 60 forward primers for TCR Vbeta segments and 13 reverse primers for TCR Jbeta segments. TCRdb carries this immuneACCESS record with in-frame sequences only. Its versions omit some clonotypes, under half of them owing to an unresolved V gene in the studies checked, with the rest unexplained. For this sample the table gives around 41,000 clones, of which roughly half were detected only once. 6% of the sample belongs to the ten largest clones. Sequences were obtained from PBMCs. The receptors derive from a man in his 60s in good health and CMV-seronegative.

The rearrangement joins TRBV5-1 to TRBJ2-7, with 11 bases aligning to TRBD2. The V and J ends lost 0 bases and 3 bases, in that order; junction bases with no gene match: 2. Germline V gene lookup returns CDR1 SGHRS and CDR2 YFSETQ. The CDR3 runs to 15 residues. CDR3 in DNA: TGCGCCAGCAGCTTGGTTACTAGCGGGAGCTACGAGCAGTACTTC. It translates to CASSLVTSGSYEQYF.

The chain recombines TRBV30 with TRBJ2-7; TRBD1 agrees at 10 bases. The germline gives CDR1 GTSNPN, CDR2 SVGIG (reference sequence). CDR3 length equals 14 residues. With 2 bases clipped from V and 3 bases from J, the junction kept 4 bases outside the gene matches. The CDR3 region has the DNA TGTGCCTGGAGTTCCGGGACAGGGGACTACGAGCAGTACTTC. Residues: CAWSSGTGDYEQYF.

This clone showed up just a few times. The chain carries TRBV6-5 and TRBJ2-1, with 7 nucleotides matching TRBD2. J was trimmed by 3 bases and V by 0 bases; bases with no gene match: 5. The CDR3 spans 16 residues. The V gene's germline CDR1 is MNHEY and CDR2 SVGAGI. The CDR3 DNA reads TGTGCCAGCAGTTACTCGAGTGCGGGAGTCTACAATGAGCAGTTCTTC. It codes for CASSYSSAGVYNEQFF.